This T cell receptor (beta chain) originates from a study of blood T cell repertoires in COVID-19. Study information: From the United States, Italy and Spain came samples of acute and convalescent COVID-19.

The ends were cut back, 5 bases at V and 2 bases at J, with 17 bases in the middle. Germline V gene sequence: CDR1 SGDLS, CDR2 YYNGEE. This CDR3 comprises 15 residues. Which cohort a participant joined came from the clinical history participants gave. All recovered Cohort 3 donors got two negative PCRs, got clearance, or saw symptom resolution. Assay used: immunoSEQ multiplex PCR; TCRdb lists only in-frame clones, some missing. The table includes about 240,000 clones, around 89% detected once. This sequence originates from a woman between 25 and 40 years old who had recovered from COVID-19. The sequencing input was PBMCs or T cells enriched from blood (not recorded which). The chain combines TRBV9 with TRBJ2-7; a possible D gene is TRBD2 (6 bases). The CDR3 bases are TGTGCCAGCAGTCGGGCGGGGTTGGAAACCTACGAGCAGTACTTC. Its protein product is CASSRAGLETYEQYF.